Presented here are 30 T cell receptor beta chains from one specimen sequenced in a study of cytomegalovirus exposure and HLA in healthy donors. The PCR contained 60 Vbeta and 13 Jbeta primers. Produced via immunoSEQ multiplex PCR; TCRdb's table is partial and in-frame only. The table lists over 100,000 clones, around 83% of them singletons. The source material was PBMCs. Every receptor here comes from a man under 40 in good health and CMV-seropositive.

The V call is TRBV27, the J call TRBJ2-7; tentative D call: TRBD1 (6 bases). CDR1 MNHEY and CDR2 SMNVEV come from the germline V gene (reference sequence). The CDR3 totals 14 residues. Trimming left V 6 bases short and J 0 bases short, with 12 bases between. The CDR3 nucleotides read TGTGCCAGCAGGCTGCAGGGGCGCTCCTACGAGCAGTACGTC. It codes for CASRLQGRSYEQYV.

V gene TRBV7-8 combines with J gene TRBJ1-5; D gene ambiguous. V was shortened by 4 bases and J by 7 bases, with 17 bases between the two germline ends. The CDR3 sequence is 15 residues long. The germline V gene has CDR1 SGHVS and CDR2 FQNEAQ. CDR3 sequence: CASSSTKAGIQPQHF. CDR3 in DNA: TGTGCCAGCAGCTCGACTAAAGCCGGAATACAGCCCCAGCATTTT.

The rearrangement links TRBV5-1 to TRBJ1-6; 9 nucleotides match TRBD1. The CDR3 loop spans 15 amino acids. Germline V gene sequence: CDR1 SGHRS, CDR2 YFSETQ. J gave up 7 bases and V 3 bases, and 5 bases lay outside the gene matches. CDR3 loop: CASSSGTGTNSPLHF. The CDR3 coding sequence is TGCGCCAGCAGCTCCGGGACAGGGACCAATTCACCCCTCCACTTT.

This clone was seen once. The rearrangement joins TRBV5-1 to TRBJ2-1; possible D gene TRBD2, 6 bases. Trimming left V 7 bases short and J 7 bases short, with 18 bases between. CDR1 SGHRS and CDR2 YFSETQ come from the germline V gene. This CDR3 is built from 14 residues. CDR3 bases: TGCGCCAGCCGATTGGGAGTAGCGGAAAATGAGCAGTTCTTC. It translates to CASRLGVAENEQFF.

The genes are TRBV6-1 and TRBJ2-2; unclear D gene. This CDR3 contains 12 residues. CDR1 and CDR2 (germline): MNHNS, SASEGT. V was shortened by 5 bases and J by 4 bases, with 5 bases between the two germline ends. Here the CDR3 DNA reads TGTGCCAGCAGTCCAGGCACCGGGGAGCTGTTTTTT. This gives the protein CASSPGTGELFF.

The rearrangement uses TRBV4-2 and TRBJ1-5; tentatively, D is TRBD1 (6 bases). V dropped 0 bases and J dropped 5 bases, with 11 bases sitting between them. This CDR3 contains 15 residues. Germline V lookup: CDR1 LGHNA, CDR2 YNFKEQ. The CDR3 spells CASSQDGTRYQPQHF. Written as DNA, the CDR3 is TGTGCCAGCAGCCAAGACGGGACACGGTATCAGCCCCAGCATTTT.

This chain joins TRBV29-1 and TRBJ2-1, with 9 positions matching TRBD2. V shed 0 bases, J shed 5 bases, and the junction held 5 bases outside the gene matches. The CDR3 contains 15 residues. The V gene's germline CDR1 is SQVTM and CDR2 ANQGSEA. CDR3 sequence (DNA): TGCAGCGTTGAAGATCGGCGGGAGGGGGACAATGAGCAGTTCTTC. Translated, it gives CSVEDRREGDNEQFF.

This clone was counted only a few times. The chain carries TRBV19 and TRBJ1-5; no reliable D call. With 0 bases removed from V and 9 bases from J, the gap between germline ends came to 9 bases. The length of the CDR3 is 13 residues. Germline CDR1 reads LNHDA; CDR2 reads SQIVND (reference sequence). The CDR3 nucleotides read TGTGCCAGTAGTATAGATGGCATCCTGCCCCAGCATTTT. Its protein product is CASSIDGILPQHF.

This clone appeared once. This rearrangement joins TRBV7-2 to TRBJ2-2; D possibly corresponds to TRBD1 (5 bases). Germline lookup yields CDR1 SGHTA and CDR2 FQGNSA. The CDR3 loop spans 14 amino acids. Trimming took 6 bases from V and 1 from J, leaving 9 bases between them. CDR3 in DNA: TGTGCCAGCAGACCAACAGGGAACACCGGGGAGCTGTTTTTT. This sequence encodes CASRPTGNTGELFF. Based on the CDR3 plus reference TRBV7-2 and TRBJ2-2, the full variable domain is GAGVSQSPSNKVTEKGKDVELRCDPISGHTALYWYRQSLGQGLEFLIYFQGNSAPDKSGLPSDRFSAERTGGSVSTLTIQRTQQEDSAVYLCASRPTGNTGELFFGEGSRLTVL.

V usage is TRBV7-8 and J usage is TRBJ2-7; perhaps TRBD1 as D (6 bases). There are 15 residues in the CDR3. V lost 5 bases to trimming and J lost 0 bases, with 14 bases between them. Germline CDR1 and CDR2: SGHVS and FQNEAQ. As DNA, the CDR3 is TGTGCCAGCAGCGCCGGGACATCTCGCTCCTACGAGCAGTACGTC. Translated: CASSAGTSRSYEQYV.

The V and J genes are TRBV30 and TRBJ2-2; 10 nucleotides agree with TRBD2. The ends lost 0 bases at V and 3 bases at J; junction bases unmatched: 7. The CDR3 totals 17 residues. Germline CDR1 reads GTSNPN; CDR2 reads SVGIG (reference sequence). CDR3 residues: CAWSVGLAALDTGELFF. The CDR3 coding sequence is TGTGCCTGGAGTGTAGGACTAGCGGCTCTAGACACCGGGGAGCTGTTTTTT. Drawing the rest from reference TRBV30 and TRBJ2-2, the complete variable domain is SQTIHQWPATLVQPVGSPLSLECTVEGTSNPNLYWYRQAAGRGLQLLFYSVGIGQISSEVPQNLSASRPQDRQFILSSKKLLLSDSGFYLCAWSVGLAALDTGELFFGEGSRLTVL.

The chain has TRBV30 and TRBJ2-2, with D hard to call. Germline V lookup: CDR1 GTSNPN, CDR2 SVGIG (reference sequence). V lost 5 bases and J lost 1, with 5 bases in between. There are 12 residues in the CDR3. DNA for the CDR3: TGTGCCTGGGTCAGGAACACCGGGGAGCTGTTTTTT. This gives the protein CAWVRNTGELFF.

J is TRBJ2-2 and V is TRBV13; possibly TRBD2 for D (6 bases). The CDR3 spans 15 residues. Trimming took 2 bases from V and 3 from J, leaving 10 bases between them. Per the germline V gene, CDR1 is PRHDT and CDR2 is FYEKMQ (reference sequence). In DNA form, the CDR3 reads TGTGCCAGCAGCTTATCTAGCGTTGACACCGGGGAGCTGTTTTTT. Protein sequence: CASSLSSVDTGELFF.

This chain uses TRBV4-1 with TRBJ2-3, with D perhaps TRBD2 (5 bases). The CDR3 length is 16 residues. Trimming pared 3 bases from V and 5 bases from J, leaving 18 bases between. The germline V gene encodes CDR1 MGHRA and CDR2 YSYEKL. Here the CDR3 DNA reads TGCGCCAGCAGCCAGGGGAGTTTTGGGTTCAGAGATACGCAGTATTTT. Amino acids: CASSQGSFGFRDTQYF.

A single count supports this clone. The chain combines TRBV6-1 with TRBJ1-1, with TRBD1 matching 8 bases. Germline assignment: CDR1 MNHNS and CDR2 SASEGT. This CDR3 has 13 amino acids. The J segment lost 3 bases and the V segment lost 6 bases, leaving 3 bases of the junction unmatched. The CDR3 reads CASRDRAYTEAFF. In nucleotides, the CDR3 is TGTGCCAGCAGGGACAGGGCGTACACTGAAGCTTTCTTT.

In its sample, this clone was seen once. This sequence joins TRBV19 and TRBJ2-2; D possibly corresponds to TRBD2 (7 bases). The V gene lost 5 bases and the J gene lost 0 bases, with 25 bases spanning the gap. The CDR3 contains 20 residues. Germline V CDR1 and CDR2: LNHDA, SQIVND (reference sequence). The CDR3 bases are TGTGCCAGTAGTTCCCCCTGGGGGGGCGCAAAAAACTCGAACACCGGGGAGCTGTTTTTT. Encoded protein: CASSSPWGGAKNSNTGELFF.

The CDR3 DNA reads as TGTGCCAGTAGGCCTAAAACAGGGGGAATTCAGCCCCAGCATTTT. Its translation is CASRPKTGGIQPQHF. V is TRBV19 and J is TRBJ1-5; 8 bases are a match to TRBD1. Germline values: CDR1 LNHDA, CDR2 SQIVND (reference sequence). CDR3 length: 15 amino acids. Trimming cost V 6 bases and J 6 bases; bases outside gene matches: 10.

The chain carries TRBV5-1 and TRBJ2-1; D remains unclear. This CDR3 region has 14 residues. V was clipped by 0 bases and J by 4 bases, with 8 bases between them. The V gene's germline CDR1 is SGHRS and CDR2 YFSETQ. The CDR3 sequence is CASSLVGAYNEQFF. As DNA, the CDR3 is TGCGCCAGCAGCTTGGTTGGAGCTTACAATGAGCAGTTCTTC.

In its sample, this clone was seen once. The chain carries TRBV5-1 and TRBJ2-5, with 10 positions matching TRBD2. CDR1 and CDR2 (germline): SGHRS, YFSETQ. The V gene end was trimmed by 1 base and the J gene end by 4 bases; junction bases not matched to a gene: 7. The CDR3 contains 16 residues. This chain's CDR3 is CASSLWIAGGGETQYF. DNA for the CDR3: TGCGCCAGCAGCTTGTGGATAGCGGGGGGCGGAGAGACCCAGTACTTC.

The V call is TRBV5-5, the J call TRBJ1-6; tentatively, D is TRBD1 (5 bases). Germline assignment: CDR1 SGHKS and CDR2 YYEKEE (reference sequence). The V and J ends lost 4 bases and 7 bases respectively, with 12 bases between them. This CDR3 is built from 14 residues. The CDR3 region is CASSLRVENSPLHF. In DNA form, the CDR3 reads TGTGCCAGCAGCCTCAGGGTTGAGAATTCACCCCTCCACTTT. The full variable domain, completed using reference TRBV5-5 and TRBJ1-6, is DAGVTQSPTHLIKTRGQQVTLRCSPISGHKSVSWYQQVLGQGPQFIFQYYEKEERGRGNFPDRFSARQFPNYSSELNVNALLLGDSALYLCASSLRVENSPLHFGNGTRLTVT.

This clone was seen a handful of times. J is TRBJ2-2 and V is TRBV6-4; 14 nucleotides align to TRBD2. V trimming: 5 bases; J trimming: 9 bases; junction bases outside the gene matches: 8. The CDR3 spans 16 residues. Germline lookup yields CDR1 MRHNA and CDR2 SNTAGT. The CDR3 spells CASSPRTSGGFRELFF. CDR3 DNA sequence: TGTGCCAGCAGTCCAAGGACTAGCGGGGGGTTCCGGGAGCTGTTTTTT.

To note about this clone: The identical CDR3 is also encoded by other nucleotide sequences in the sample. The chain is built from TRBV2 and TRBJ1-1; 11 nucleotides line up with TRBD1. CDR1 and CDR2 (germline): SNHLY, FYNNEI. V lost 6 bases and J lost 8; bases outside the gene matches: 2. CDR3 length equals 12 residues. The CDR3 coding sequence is TGTGCCAGCAGGGACAGGGGGCCCGAAGCTTTCTTT. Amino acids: CASRDRGPEAFF.

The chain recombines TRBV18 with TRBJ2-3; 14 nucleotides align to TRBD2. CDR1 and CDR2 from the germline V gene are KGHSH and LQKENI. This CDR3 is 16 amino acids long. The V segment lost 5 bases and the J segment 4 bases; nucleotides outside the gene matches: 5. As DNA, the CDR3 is TGTGCCAGCTCAGTGGGACTAGCGGGAGTGTCAGATACGCAGTATTTT. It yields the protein CASSVGLAGVSDTQYF.

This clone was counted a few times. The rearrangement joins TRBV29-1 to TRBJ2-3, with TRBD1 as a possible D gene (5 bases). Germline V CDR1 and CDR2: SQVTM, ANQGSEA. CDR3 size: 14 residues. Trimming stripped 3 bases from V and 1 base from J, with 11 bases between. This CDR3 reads CSVDPGPGTDTQYF. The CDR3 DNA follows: TGCAGCGTTGACCCAGGGCCGGGCACAGATACGCAGTATTTT.

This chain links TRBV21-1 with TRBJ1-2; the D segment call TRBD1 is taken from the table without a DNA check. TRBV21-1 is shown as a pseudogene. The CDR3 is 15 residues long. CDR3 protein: CASSKRGQGDYGYTF. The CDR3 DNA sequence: TGTGCCAGCAGCAAAAGGGGACAGGGGGACTATGGCTACACCTTC.

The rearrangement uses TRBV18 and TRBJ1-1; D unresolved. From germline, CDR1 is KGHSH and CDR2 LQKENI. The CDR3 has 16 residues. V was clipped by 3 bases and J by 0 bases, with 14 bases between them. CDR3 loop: CASSPIGYSMNTEAFF. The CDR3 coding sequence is TGTGCCAGCTCACCCATCGGGTACTCAATGAACACTGAAGCTTTCTTT. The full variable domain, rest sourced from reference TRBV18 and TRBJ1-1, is NAGVMQNPRHLVRRRGQEARLRCSPMKGHSHVYWYRQLPEEGLKFMVYLQKENIIDESGMPKERFSAEFPKEGPSILRIQQVVRGDSAAYFCASSPIGYSMNTEAFFGQGTRLTVV.

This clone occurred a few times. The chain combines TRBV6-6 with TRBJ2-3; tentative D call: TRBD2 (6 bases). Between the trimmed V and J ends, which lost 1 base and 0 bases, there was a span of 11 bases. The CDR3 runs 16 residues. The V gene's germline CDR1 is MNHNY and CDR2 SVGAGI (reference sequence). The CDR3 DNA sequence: TGTGCCAGCAGTTACTGGGCGGGGAGAAGCACAGATACGCAGTATTTT. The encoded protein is CASSYWAGRSTDTQYF.

CDR3 in DNA: TGTGCCAGCAGCTTCGAAAACCGGGACACTGAAGCTTTCTTT. As protein: CASSFENRDTEAFF. The genes are TRBV5-4 and TRBJ1-1; D not resolved. The CDR3 extends over 14 amino acids. Germline CDR1 SGHNT, CDR2 YYREEE (reference sequence). V lost 2 bases to trimming and J lost 3 bases, with 11 bases between them.

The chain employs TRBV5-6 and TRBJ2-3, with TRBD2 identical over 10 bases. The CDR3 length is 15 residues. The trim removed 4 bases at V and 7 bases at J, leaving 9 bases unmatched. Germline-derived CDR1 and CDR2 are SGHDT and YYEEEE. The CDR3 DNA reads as TGTGCCAGCAGCCCGTGGAGCGGGAGGGCATATACGCAGTATTTT. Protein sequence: CASSPWSGRAYTQYF.

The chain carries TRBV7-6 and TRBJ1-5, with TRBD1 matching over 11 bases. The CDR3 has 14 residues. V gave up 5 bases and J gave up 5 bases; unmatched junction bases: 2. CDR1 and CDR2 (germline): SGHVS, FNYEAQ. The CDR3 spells CASSPGQGDQPQHF. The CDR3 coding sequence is TGTGCCAGCAGCCCGGGACAGGGGGATCAGCCCCAGCATTTT.